This entry features one T cell receptor (beta chain) sequence. It lacks a known antigen. No base-level quality is on record; no much larger clone is a single base apart. Collaborating institutions collected whole blood in K2EDTA tubes following their own protocols. For TCRbeta analysis, collaborators shipped samples in one of three forms: frozen whole blood, isolated PBMCs, or DNA extracted from either of those sample types. V loses 6 bases, J loses 0 bases, and the germline ends lie 9 bases apart. The germline V gene specifies MDHEN as CDR1 and SYDVKM as CDR2. From its cysteine to its phenylalanine, the CDR3 spans 13 amino acids. Only the CDR3 region is kept as DNA, spanning 39 bases read in frame from base 1. This sample was included in a study of blood T cell repertoires in COVID-19 (dated by TCRdb to 2019 to 2021). About the study as a whole: The collaborator samples originated in the United States, Italy and Spain and spanned the acute and convalescent phases of COVID-19. The repertoires were released in a freely available public database meant as a resource for research on the immune response to SARS-CoV-2. Samples were obtained from the ongoing ImmuneRACE study (first 160 participants) and from over 1,000 subjects provided by 6 global collaborators. The dataset comprised deeply sampled blood TCRbeta repertoires from subjects exposed to, actively infected with, or recovered from COVID-19. The prospective study material was composed of cDNA or gDNA derived from T cells, B-cell-depleted T cells, or PBMCs. Where available, HLA class I and class II types were taken from metadata supplied by the sample provider and were not determined by assay-based typing. The sample metadata nearly always contained a de-identified subject ID, COVID-19 status, age in years and sex.

The immunoSEQ Assay, a bias-controlled multiplex PCR, was used to amplify TCRbeta CDR3 regions from genomic DNA. Per the authors' processing: The number of nucleated cells in each sample was estimated from the amplification of reference gene primers within the assay. Sequence reads were collapsed and filtered to measure the absolute abundance of every unique TCRbeta CDR3 rearrangement. For each sample, productive Simpson clonality was calculated as the square root of Simpson's diversity index across productive rearrangements. TCRdb carries this immuneACCESS record with in-frame sequences only. Its versions omit some clonotypes, under half of them owing to an unresolved V gene in the studies checked, with the rest unexplained. V, J and clone size derive from that table, while D and trimming were established from the DNA sequence. In all, the sample holds some 180,000 clones, and 70% to 90% of those were seen once. The ten top clones hold around 21% of the sample.

The full study reports these points: The quantity of clinical and demographic metadata differed by source and by participant and was supplied without curation.

Sequences were obtained from peripheral blood. This clonotype originated in a man in his 70s with active or convalescent COVID-19. The sequence joins TRBV28 to TRBJ2-7; the D gene is perhaps TRBD2, from 5 matching bases. The DNA is TGTGCCAGCAGACGTAGCGACTCCTACGAGCAGTACTTC. Translated, this gives CASRRSDSYEQYF.